This TCR beta chain was identified in a study of graft-versus-host responses after intestinal transplantation. The protocol was immunoSEQ multiplex PCR, while the TCRdb copy is restricted to in-frame clones and leaves out a portion. The sample holds tens of thousands of clones, more than 80% seen once. A note on this clone: Its specificity is unknown.

The receptor was isolated from a human donor who received an intestinal transplant. The sequenced sample was unstimulated CD8+ T cells sorted from spleen or lymph node cells, obtained before intestinal transplant.

The CDR3 DNA follows: TGTGCCAGCAGCCTAGCGGGGAGCACAGATACGCAGTATTTT. Its translation is CASSLAGSTDTQYF. The chain uses TRBV7-3 and TRBJ2-3; 9 nucleotides match TRBD2. V was clipped by 5 bases and J by 0 bases; unmatched bases: 0. This CDR3 has 14 residues. Germline values: CDR1 SGHTA, CDR2 FQGTGA.